Listed below are T cell receptor beta chains from one sample, sequenced in a study of human T cells and chemical hapten exposure. TCRdb ran MiXCR on the RACE reads and lists one entry per CDR3 protein. The sample yields 85,000 to 120,000 distinct CDR3 sequences, 12% seen once. This material consisted of whole blood, taken in connection with sensitization to the hapten diphenylcyclopropenone (DPC). These receptors were collected from a woman in her fifties or sixties with alopecia areata. Some clones in this sample may be carry-over from other donors' samples. Each CDR3 is given with its conserved first and last residue. D genes are given only for firm matches. Size is stated for part of the rows, as once, few or many counts, or as a class when the clone is expanded.

j_gene: TRBJ1-5
abundance: NA
v_gene: TRBV7-2
d_gene: TRBD1
CDR3nt: TGTGCCAGCAGCCCGGAGACAGGGACGAGCAATCAGCCCCAGCATTTT
CDR3aa: CASSPETGTSNQPQHF

j_gene: TRBJ1-4
abundance: NA
v_gene: TRBV5-1
d_gene: NA
CDR3nt: TGCGCCAGCAGGGACGGAAGCTATGAAAAACTGTTTTTT
CDR3aa: CASRDGSYEKLFF

j_gene: TRBJ1-6
abundance: NA
v_gene: TRBV28
d_gene: NA
CDR3nt: TGTGCCAGCAGTTTTCGGGGGCGGGGAAATAATTCACCCCTCCACTTT
CDR3aa: CASSFRGRGNNSPLHF

j_gene: TRBJ1-1
abundance: many
v_gene: TRBV18
d_gene: NA
CDR3nt: TGTGCCAGCTCACTGAATTCAGGCCCTGGCAGCACTGAAGCTTTCTTT
CDR3aa: CASSLNSGPGSTEAFF

j_gene: TRBJ1-5
abundance: few
v_gene: TRBV19
d_gene: TRBD1
CDR3nt: TGTGCCAGTAGTCCCCCGGGACAGGGTAGGAGCAATCAGCCCCAGCATTTT
CDR3aa: CASSPPGQGRSNQPQHF

j_gene: TRBJ1-1
abundance: few
v_gene: TRBV7-2
d_gene: NA
CDR3nt: TGTGCCAGCAGCTCCCTGGGGGGGACCCCGAATGAAGCTTTCTTT
CDR3aa: CASSSLGGTPNEAFF

j_gene: TRBJ2-1
abundance: few
v_gene: TRBV18
d_gene: NA
CDR3nt: TGTGCCAGCTCCCTCAATCTGGGGGCTAGCTCCTACAATGAGCAGTTCTTC
CDR3aa: CASSLNLGASSYNEQFF

j_gene: TRBJ1-1
abundance: many
v_gene: TRBV7-9
d_gene: NA
CDR3nt: TGTGCCAGCAGCCTCATGCGGGATGAAGCTTTCTTT
CDR3aa: CASSLMRDEAFF

j_gene: TRBJ2-2
abundance: NA
v_gene: TRBV11-2
d_gene: TRBD1
CDR3nt: TGTGCCAGCAGCTATGACAGGGTCGCCGGGGAGCTGTTTTTT
CDR3aa: CASSYDRVAGELFF

j_gene: TRBJ2-1
abundance: NA
v_gene: TRBV20-1
d_gene: TRBD2
CDR3nt: TGCAGTGCTGCATTAGGGACTAGCGGGAGTTGGGGGCAGTTCTTC
CDR3aa: CSAALGTSGSWGQFF

j_gene: TRBJ1-6
abundance: NA
v_gene: TRBV20-1
d_gene: NA
CDR3nt: TGCAGTGCTAGAGTACAGGGCTTTGGGTTTGATTCACCCCTCCACTTT
CDR3aa: CSARVQGFGFDSPLHF

j_gene: TRBJ2-7
abundance: many
v_gene: TRBV9
d_gene: NA
CDR3nt: TGTGCCAGCAGCGTATCGGCCATGCCCCACGAGCAGTACTTC
CDR3aa: CASSVSAMPHEQYF

j_gene: TRBJ2-5
abundance: many
v_gene: TRBV29-1
d_gene: NA
CDR3nt: TGCAGCGTTACAAGGACAGACCAAGAGACCCAGTACTTC
CDR3aa: CSVTRTDQETQYF

j_gene: TRBJ2-1
abundance: few
v_gene: TRBV18
d_gene: TRBD2
CDR3nt: TGTGCCAGCTCACCAGGTAGCGGGAGGGCCGGTGAGCAGTTCTTC
CDR3aa: CASSPGSGRAGEQFF

j_gene: TRBJ2-7
abundance: many
v_gene: TRBV5-4
d_gene: TRBD1
CDR3nt: TGTGCCAGCAGCGGGGGACAGGGCTATTTCTCCTACGAGCAGTACTTC
CDR3aa: CASSGGQGYFSYEQYF

j_gene: TRBJ1-5
abundance: many
v_gene: TRBV20-1
d_gene: NA
CDR3nt: TGCAGTGCTAGAGGCCTCCGAGGGCAGCCCCAGCATTTT
CDR3aa: CSARGLRGQPQHF

j_gene: TRBJ2-1
abundance: few
v_gene: TRBV7-9
d_gene: TRBD1
CDR3nt: TGTGCCAGCAGCAATTCAGGGGGATTTGAGCAGTTCTTC
CDR3aa: CASSNSGGFEQFF

j_gene: TRBJ2-3
abundance: many
v_gene: TRBV4-3
d_gene: TRBD2
CDR3nt: TGCGCCAGCAGCCAAGATCGGACTAGCGGCTTCACAGATACGCAGTATTTT
CDR3aa: CASSQDRTSGFTDTQYF

j_gene: TRBJ2-7
abundance: NA
v_gene: TRBV7-2
d_gene: NA
CDR3nt: TGTGCCAGCAGACCGGAGGGTCGGGCGGGAAGGATGGACTTC
CDR3aa: CASRPEGRAGRMDF

j_gene: TRBJ2-3
abundance: NA
v_gene: TRBV10-2
d_gene: TRBD2
CDR3nt: TGCGCCAGCAGACTAGCGGGGGACACAGATACGCAGTATTTT
CDR3aa: CASRLAGDTDTQYF

j_gene: TRBJ1-1
abundance: NA
v_gene: TRBV20-1
d_gene: NA
CDR3nt: TGCAGTGCTAGAGATGTGAAGGGGGGCATGAACACTGAAGCTTTCTTT
CDR3aa: CSARDVKGGMNTEAFF

j_gene: TRBJ2-7
abundance: NA
v_gene: TRBV20-1
d_gene: TRBD2
CDR3nt: TGCAGTGCTAGCGGTCCGGGGGGAAGACCCTACGAGCAGTACTTC
CDR3aa: CSASGPGGRPYEQYF